A selection of T cell receptor beta chains follows, all from one sample in a study of blood T cell repertoires in COVID-19. Profiled with immunoSEQ multiplex PCR; TCRdb holds only in-frame clones, not every one. The sample shows 250,000 to 300,000 clones, less than 85% of them seen only once. The sample taken for sequencing was peripheral blood. Every receptor here comes from a man aged 60-69 years who had recovered from COVID-19. Each CDR3 is given with its conserved first and last residue. D genes are given only for firm matches. Clone size is stated in some rows and not others, as once, few, many or a class when expanded.

j_call: TRBJ1-1; clone_size: -; d_call: -; v_call: TRBV18; cdr3_nt: TGTGCCAGCTCACCACCCGGCGGGGGCGACCTTGGCGTCACTGAAGCTTTCTTT; cdr3_aa: CASSPPGGGDLGVTEAFF
j_call: TRBJ2-2; clone_size: -; d_call: -; v_call: TRBV5-1; cdr3_nt: TGCGCCAGCAGCTCGGACTACGCCGGGGAGCTGTTTTTT; cdr3_aa: CASSSDYAGELFF
j_call: TRBJ2-7; clone_size: -; d_call: -; v_call: TRBV5-1; cdr3_nt: TGCGCCAGCAGCTTGGTTCGCGGTTCCTACGAGCAGTACTTC; cdr3_aa: CASSLVRGSYEQYF
j_call: TRBJ1-6; clone_size: -; d_call: -; v_call: TRBV14; cdr3_nt: TGTGCCAGCAGCGGAACTAGGGAACGATCACCCCTCCACTTT; cdr3_aa: CASSGTRERSPLHF
j_call: TRBJ2-7; clone_size: -; d_call: TRBD2; v_call: TRBV11-2; cdr3_nt: TGTGCCAGCAGCTTTGGCGGGGGGGATCCCTACGAGCAGTACTTC; cdr3_aa: CASSFGGGDPYEQYF
j_call: TRBJ2-2; clone_size: -; d_call: -; v_call: TRBV7-6; cdr3_nt: TGTGCCAGCAGCCGGGGAACGGCGAACACCGGGGAGCTGTTTTTT; cdr3_aa: CASSRGTANTGELFF
j_call: TRBJ2-1; clone_size: -; d_call: -; v_call: TRBV6-5; cdr3_nt: TGTGCCAGCAGCAGGGCTACCTACGACAATGAGCAGTTCTTC; cdr3_aa: CASSRATYDNEQFF
j_call: TRBJ2-3; clone_size: -; d_call: -; v_call: TRBV6-6; cdr3_nt: TGTGCCAGCAGTTACCGGGACACCACAGATACGCAGTATTTT; cdr3_aa: CASSYRDTTDTQYF
j_call: TRBJ2-1; clone_size: once; d_call: -; v_call: TRBV27; cdr3_nt: TGTGCCAGCAGTTTACTTGGACAGCTGGACTACAATGAGCAGTTCTTC; cdr3_aa: CASSLLGQLDYNEQFF
j_call: TRBJ1-1; clone_size: -; d_call: -; v_call: TRBV6-5; cdr3_nt: TGTGCCAGCAGCCGACAAGGGGGAGACACTGAAGCTTTCTTT; cdr3_aa: CASSRQGGDTEAFF
j_call: TRBJ1-5; clone_size: -; d_call: -; v_call: TRBV28; cdr3_nt: TGTGCCAGCAGTTTACGCGATAGCAATCAGCCCCAGCATTTT; cdr3_aa: CASSLRDSNQPQHF
j_call: TRBJ2-7; clone_size: -; d_call: -; v_call: TRBV5-4; cdr3_nt: TGTGCCAGCAGCTTGAGGTCTAGCGAATACTACGAGCAGTACTTC; cdr3_aa: CASSLRSSEYYEQYF
j_call: TRBJ2-1; clone_size: -; d_call: TRBD2; v_call: TRBV27; cdr3_nt: TGTGCCAGCAGTTTATTGGGACTAGCGGGACAAAATGAGCAGTTCTTC; cdr3_aa: CASSLLGLAGQNEQFF
j_call: TRBJ2-1; clone_size: -; d_call: TRBD2; v_call: TRBV5-4; cdr3_nt: TGTGCCAGCAGCTTGAGCACTAGCGGGGTGAGTGAGCAGTTCTTC; cdr3_aa: CASSLSTSGVSEQFF
j_call: TRBJ1-5; clone_size: -; d_call: -; v_call: TRBV12-5; cdr3_nt: TGTGCTAGTGGTCATATTGGGCATCAGCCCCAGCATTTT; cdr3_aa: CASGHIGHQPQHF
j_call: TRBJ1-1; clone_size: -; d_call: TRBD1; v_call: TRBV11-2; cdr3_nt: TGTGCCAGCTCACTTCAAGGACAGGTGAACACTGAAGCTTTCTTT; cdr3_aa: CASSLQGQVNTEAFF
j_call: TRBJ1-6; clone_size: once; d_call: TRBD1; v_call: TRBV6-5; cdr3_nt: TGTGCCAGCAAATTCGACAGGGGGTATAATTCACCCCTCCACTTT; cdr3_aa: CASKFDRGYNSPLHF
j_call: TRBJ1-2; clone_size: -; d_call: TRBD1; v_call: TRBV6-5; cdr3_nt: TGTGCCAGCGGACTCGGACAGGCGGGCGGCTACACCTTC; cdr3_aa: CASGLGQAGGYTF
j_call: TRBJ2-7; clone_size: -; d_call: -; v_call: TRBV3-1/TRBV3-2; cdr3_nt: TGTGCCAGCAGCCTTAGGTACAGCTCCTACGAGCAGTACTTC; cdr3_aa: CASSLRYSSYEQYF
j_call: TRBJ2-3; clone_size: -; d_call: -; v_call: TRBV30; cdr3_nt: TGTGCCTGGAGTGTCCGCGGAGATACGCAGTATTTT; cdr3_aa: CAWSVRGDTQYF
j_call: TRBJ2-5; clone_size: -; d_call: -; v_call: TRBV14; cdr3_nt: TGTGCCAGCAGCCAAGTTTGGGGGGTCCAAGAGACCCAGTACTTC; cdr3_aa: CASSQVWGVQETQYF
j_call: TRBJ1-2; clone_size: -; d_call: -; v_call: TRBV5-1; cdr3_nt: TGCGCCAGCAGCTCCACCGGAGATGGCTACACCTTC; cdr3_aa: CASSSTGDGYTF
j_call: TRBJ1-5; clone_size: -; d_call: -; v_call: TRBV19; cdr3_nt: TGTGCCAGTAGTATTTCAAACGGGGTTCAGCCCCAGCATTTT; cdr3_aa: CASSISNGVQPQHF
j_call: TRBJ2-2; clone_size: few; d_call: -; v_call: TRBV6-5; cdr3_nt: TGTGCCAGCAGTTACTTGCGGCCGAACACCGGGGAGCTGTTTTTT; cdr3_aa: CASSYLRPNTGELFF
j_call: TRBJ1-2; clone_size: -; d_call: -; v_call: TRBV7-6; cdr3_nt: TGTGCCAGCAGCTCAGGGGAGAATAACTATGGCTACACCTTC; cdr3_aa: CASSSGENNYGYTF
j_call: TRBJ2-7; clone_size: -; d_call: -; v_call: TRBV28; cdr3_nt: TGTGCCAGCAATAGTCCGAGCTCCTACGAGCAGTACTTC; cdr3_aa: CASNSPSSYEQYF
j_call: TRBJ1-5; clone_size: -; d_call: TRBD1; v_call: TRBV4-1; cdr3_nt: TGCGCCAGCAGCCAAACCGGGACAGGGAGTCAGCCCCAGCATTTT; cdr3_aa: CASSQTGTGSQPQHF
j_call: TRBJ2-3; clone_size: -; d_call: -; v_call: TRBV3-1/TRBV3-2; cdr3_nt: TGTGCCAGCAGCCCCGCGTGGGGCGCTAGCACAGATACGCAGTATTTT; cdr3_aa: CASSPAWGASTDTQYF
j_call: TRBJ2-3; clone_size: -; d_call: -; v_call: TRBV5-6; cdr3_nt: TGTGCCAGCAGCTTTCGGCAGGCATCAGATACGCAGTATTTT; cdr3_aa: CASSFRQASDTQYF
j_call: TRBJ1-6; clone_size: -; d_call: TRBD1; v_call: TRBV7-9; cdr3_nt: TGTGCCAGCAGCTTAGCTACAGGGGCCTCCTATAATTCACCCCTCCACTTT; cdr3_aa: CASSLATGASYNSPLHF
j_call: TRBJ2-7; clone_size: few; d_call: -; v_call: TRBV9; cdr3_nt: TGTGCCAGCAGCGTTAATGCGGGGTCGAACTACGAGCAGTACTTC; cdr3_aa: CASSVNAGSNYEQYF
j_call: TRBJ2-1; clone_size: -; d_call: TRBD2; v_call: TRBV4-1; cdr3_nt: TGCGCCAGCAGCCCGGCCCCTAGCGGGGGGTTCTACAATGAGCAGTTCTTC; cdr3_aa: CASSPAPSGGFYNEQFF
j_call: TRBJ2-5; clone_size: -; d_call: TRBD2; v_call: TRBV5-1; cdr3_nt: TGCGCCAGCAGCTTGGGTGGGCTAGCGGGGACCCAAGAGACCCAGTACTTC; cdr3_aa: CASSLGGLAGTQETQYF
j_call: TRBJ2-2; clone_size: -; d_call: -; v_call: TRBV18; cdr3_nt: TGTGCCAGCTCACGACTCGATAACACCGGGGAGCTGTTTTTT; cdr3_aa: CASSRLDNTGELFF
j_call: TRBJ2-5; clone_size: -; d_call: TRBD1; v_call: TRBV6-5; cdr3_nt: TGTGCCAGCAGACGACAGGGGGGCGGAGAGACCCAGTACTTC; cdr3_aa: CASRRQGGGETQYF
j_call: TRBJ2-3; clone_size: -; d_call: -; v_call: TRBV10-2; cdr3_nt: TGCGCCAGCAGTGTCGGAGGGGCCGAGAGAGATACGCAGTATTTT; cdr3_aa: CASSVGGAERDTQYF
j_call: TRBJ2-3; clone_size: -; d_call: TRBD1; v_call: TRBV4-1; cdr3_nt: TGCGCCAGCAGCCAAATAGGACAGGGTTCCGGAGATACGCAGTATTTT; cdr3_aa: CASSQIGQGSGDTQYF
j_call: TRBJ1-1; clone_size: -; d_call: -; v_call: TRBV12-3/TRBV12-4; cdr3_nt: TGTGCCAGCACACCTACAGGGAACACTGAAGCTTTCTTT; cdr3_aa: CASTPTGNTEAFF
j_call: TRBJ2-7; clone_size: -; d_call: -; v_call: TRBV7-8; cdr3_nt: TGTGCCAGCAGCAACGGTCGCGGAAAAAAGATTGCCTACGAGCAGTACTTC; cdr3_aa: CASSNGRGKKIAYEQYF
j_call: TRBJ2-1; clone_size: -; d_call: TRBD1; v_call: TRBV7-9; cdr3_nt: TGTGCCAGCAGGAACAGGGGTAATGAGCAGTTCTTC; cdr3_aa: CASRNRGNEQFF
j_call: TRBJ2-2; clone_size: -; d_call: TRBD2; v_call: TRBV19; cdr3_nt: TGTGCCAGTAGTATGGGAGGGGCGGACACCGGGGAGCTGTTTTTT; cdr3_aa: CASSMGGADTGELFF
j_call: TRBJ2-7; clone_size: few; d_call: TRBD1; v_call: TRBV6-5; cdr3_nt: TGTGCCAGTATTGGACAGGGGTGGTACGAGCAGTACTTC; cdr3_aa: CASIGQGWYEQYF
j_call: TRBJ2-1; clone_size: -; d_call: TRBD2; v_call: TRBV5-1; cdr3_nt: TGCGCCAGCAGCTGGTCTAGCGGGAGCAATGAGCAGTTCTTC; cdr3_aa: CASSWSSGSNEQFF
j_call: TRBJ2-7; clone_size: once; d_call: TRBD1; v_call: TRBV7-9; cdr3_nt: TGTGCCAGCAGCTTAGAGGGGGCCCCGGCTAGAGAGCAGTACTTC; cdr3_aa: CASSLEGAPAREQYF
j_call: TRBJ1-5; clone_size: few; d_call: -; v_call: TRBV4-1; cdr3_nt: TGCGCCAGCAGCCAAGAGTCCCATAATCAGCCCCAGCATTTT; cdr3_aa: CASSQESHNQPQHF
j_call: TRBJ2-3; clone_size: -; d_call: TRBD2; v_call: TRBV5-1; cdr3_nt: TGCGCCAGCAGCTGGGGTTCGGGGGGTGATACGCAGTATTTT; cdr3_aa: CASSWGSGGDTQYF
j_call: TRBJ2-5; clone_size: -; d_call: TRBD2; v_call: TRBV5-5; cdr3_nt: TGTGCCAGCAGCAGGCTAGCGGGAGGCCAAGAGACCCAGTACTTC; cdr3_aa: CASSRLAGGQETQYF
j_call: TRBJ2-1; clone_size: once; d_call: -; v_call: TRBV28; cdr3_nt: TGTGCCAGCAGCTCGGTCCCCAAACCTGAGCAGTTCTTC; cdr3_aa: CASSSVPKPEQFF
j_call: TRBJ1-2; clone_size: -; d_call: -; v_call: TRBV7-2; cdr3_nt: TGTGCCAGCAGCATACAGGAGAAATATGGCTACACCTTC; cdr3_aa: CASSIQEKYGYTF
j_call: TRBJ2-3; clone_size: -; d_call: -; v_call: TRBV7-9; cdr3_nt: TGTGCCAGCAGCGGTTGGATTGGAGCGAGCACAGATACGCAGTATTTT; cdr3_aa: CASSGWIGASTDTQYF
j_call: TRBJ2-2; clone_size: -; d_call: -; v_call: TRBV30; cdr3_nt: TGTGCCTGGCGGAGTGCGGGGAACACCGGGGAGCTGTTTTTT; cdr3_aa: CAWRSAGNTGELFF
j_call: TRBJ1-5; clone_size: many; d_call: -; v_call: TRBV6-1; cdr3_nt: TGTGCCAGCAGTGAAAGTGTGGGTGCGGTGGGTCAGCCCCAGCATTTT; cdr3_aa: CASSESVGAVGQPQHF
j_call: TRBJ2-7; clone_size: -; d_call: -; v_call: TRBV5-1; cdr3_nt: TGCGCCAGCAGCTTGGGTCAGGGAATCTCCTACGAGCAGTACTTC; cdr3_aa: CASSLGQGISYEQYF
j_call: TRBJ2-3; clone_size: -; d_call: -; v_call: TRBV7-7; cdr3_nt: TGTGCTAGCAGCTTAGCGCAGGGTACCTTGAGCACAGATACGCAGTATTTT; cdr3_aa: CASSLAQGTLSTDTQYF
j_call: TRBJ2-2; clone_size: -; d_call: -; v_call: TRBV7-2; cdr3_nt: TGTGCCAGCAGGCCGGGAAACACCGGGGAGCTGTTTTTT; cdr3_aa: CASRPGNTGELFF
j_call: TRBJ2-2; clone_size: -; d_call: TRBD2; v_call: TRBV20-1; cdr3_nt: TGCAGTGCTAGTCTCCCTAGCGGGAGGTTGCGTACCGGGGAGCTGTTTTTT; cdr3_aa: CSASLPSGRLRTGELFF